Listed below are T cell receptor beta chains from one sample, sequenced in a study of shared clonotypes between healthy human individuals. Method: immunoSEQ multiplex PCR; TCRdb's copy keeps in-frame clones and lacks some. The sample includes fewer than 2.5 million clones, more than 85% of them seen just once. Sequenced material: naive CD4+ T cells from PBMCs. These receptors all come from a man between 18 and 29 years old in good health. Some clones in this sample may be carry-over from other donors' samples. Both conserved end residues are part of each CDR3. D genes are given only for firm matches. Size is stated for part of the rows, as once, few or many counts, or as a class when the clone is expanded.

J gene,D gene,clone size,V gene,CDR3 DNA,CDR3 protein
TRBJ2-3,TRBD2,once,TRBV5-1,TGCGCCAGCAGCTTAACGGGAGGGTCAGATACGCAGTATTTT,CASSLTGGSDTQYF
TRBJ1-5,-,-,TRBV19,TGTGCCAGTAGTATCTATCGTGGGGCAGCCCGATCTCCCCAGCATTTT,CASSIYRGAARSPQHF
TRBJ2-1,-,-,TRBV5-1,TGCGCCAGCAGCCCCATGCAGGGAGGGGGTTACAATGAGCAGTTCTTC,CASSPMQGGGYNEQFF
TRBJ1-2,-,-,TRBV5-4,TGTGCCAGCAGCTTGGCCACCGCCCAGGGCAACTATGGCTACACCTTC,CASSLATAQGNYGYTF
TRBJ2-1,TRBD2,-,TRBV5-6,TGTGCCAGCAGCTTAACTAGCGGGAGTAGGAATGAGCAGTTCTTC,CASSLTSGSRNEQFF
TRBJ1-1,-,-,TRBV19,TGTGCCAGTAGGGCCGGGACCGCGAACACTGAAGCTTTCTTT,CASRAGTANTEAFF
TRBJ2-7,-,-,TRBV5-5,TGTGCCAGCAGCTTGGATGGAGGGGGAACCTACGAGCAGTACTTC,CASSLDGGGTYEQYF
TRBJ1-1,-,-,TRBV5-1,TGCGCCAGCAGCTTGGTTACTTCGAGGGGTTTGGGAGCTTTCTTT,CASSLVTSRGLGAFF
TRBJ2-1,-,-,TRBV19,TGTGCCAGTGGGCCCGGGCTCAGTGAGCAGTTCTTC,CASGPGLSEQFF
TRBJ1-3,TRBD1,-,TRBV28,TGTGCCAGCAGTTTGGGACAGTTATCTGGAAACACCATATATTTT,CASSLGQLSGNTIYF
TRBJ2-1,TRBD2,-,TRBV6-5,TGTGCCAGCAGTTACCCTGGGACTAGCCGTCGGGAGCAGTTCTTC,CASSYPGTSRREQFF
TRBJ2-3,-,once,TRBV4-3,TGCGCCAGCAGCCCTCATATTAACCGACTAGCAGATACGCAGTATTTT,CASSPHINRLADTQYF
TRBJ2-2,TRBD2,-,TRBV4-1,TGCGCCAGCAGCCACGGACTAGCGGGAGTTCTGACCGGGGAGCTGTTTTTT,CASSHGLAGVLTGELFF
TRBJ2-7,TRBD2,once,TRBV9,TGTGCCAGCAGCTCCCGAGTGACTAGCGGAAAAGTAGTTTTCTCCTACGAGCAGTACTTC,CASSSRVTSGKVVFSYEQYF
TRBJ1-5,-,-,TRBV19,TGTGCCAGTAGTATTTTGGGGGCTGGCAATCAGCCCCAGCATTTT,CASSILGAGNQPQHF
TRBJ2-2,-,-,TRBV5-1,TGCGCCAGCAGCCGACCTCCAGCCGGGGAGCTGTTTTTT,CASSRPPAGELFF
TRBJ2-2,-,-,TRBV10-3,TGTGCCATCAGTGTGACTAGTAGCACCGGGGAGCTGTTTTTT,CAISVTSSTGELFF
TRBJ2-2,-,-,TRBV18,TGTGCCAGCTCACCAATTCGGTTATCCGGGGAGCTGTTTTTT,CASSPIRLSGELFF
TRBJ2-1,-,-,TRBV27,TGTGCCAGCAGTACGAGAGGGGCTACCGGGTATAATGAGCAGTTCTTC,CASSTRGATGYNEQFF
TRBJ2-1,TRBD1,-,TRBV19,TGTGCCAGTAGTATAACCGGGACAGGGGGTTACAATGAGCAGTTCTTC,CASSITGTGGYNEQFF
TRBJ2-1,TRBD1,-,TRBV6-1,TGTGCCAGTCTCTATCCAGGGGGCTTGGATGAGCAGTTCTTC,CASLYPGGLDEQFF
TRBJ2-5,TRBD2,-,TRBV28,TGTGCCAGCAGGAAGACTAGCCGGGAGACCCAGTACTTC,CASRKTSRETQYF
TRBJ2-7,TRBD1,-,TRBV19,TGTGCCACTAAGCGACAGGGGAGCTCCTACGAGCAGTACTTC,CATKRQGSSYEQYF
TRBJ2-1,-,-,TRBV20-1,TGCAGTGCTAGAGGGCCTGAGCAGTTCTTC,CSARGPEQFF
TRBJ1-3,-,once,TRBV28,TGTGCCAGCAACCCGGGGGAGCTCTCTGGAAACACCATATATTTT,CASNPGELSGNTIYF
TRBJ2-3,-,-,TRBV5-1,TGCGCCAGCAGCAGAACAGGGATTGCAGATACGCAGTATTTT,CASSRTGIADTQYF
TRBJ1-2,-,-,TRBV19,TGTGCCAGTAGTATAGATCGGGGGTCAGCTGATGGCTACACCTTC,CASSIDRGSADGYTF
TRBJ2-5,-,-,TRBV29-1,TGCAGCGTTGAGAAAGGCACGGGGACCCAGTACTTC,CSVEKGTGTQYF
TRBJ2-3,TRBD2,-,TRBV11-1,TGTGCCAGCAGCTGGACTAGCGGGAGTAGGACAGATACGCAGTATTTT,CASSWTSGSRTDTQYF
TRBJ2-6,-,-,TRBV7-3,TGTGCCAGCAGCTTAGTGGGGCCCGGGGCCAACGTCCTGACTTTC,CASSLVGPGANVLTF
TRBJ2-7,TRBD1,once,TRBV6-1,TGTGCCAGCGTCGAGGACAGGGCCCTTTACGAGCAGTACTTC,CASVEDRALYEQYF
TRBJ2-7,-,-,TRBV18,TGTGCCAGCTCCTCTGAAGCAGGGCGCGAGCAGTACTTC,CASSSEAGREQYF
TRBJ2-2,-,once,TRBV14,TGTGCCAGCAGCCTTGGACAGCACGCGAACACCGGGGAGCTGTTTTTT,CASSLGQHANTGELFF
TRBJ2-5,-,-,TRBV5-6,TGTGCCAGCAGCCTGTTAGCGAAAGAGACCCAGTACTTC,CASSLLAKETQYF
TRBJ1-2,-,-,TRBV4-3,TGCGCCAGCAGCCACCCCACACATGGCTACACCTTC,CASSHPTHGYTF
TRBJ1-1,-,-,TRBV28,TGTGCCAGCAGTTTATTGGGAGGATTGAACACTGAAGCTTTCTTT,CASSLLGGLNTEAFF
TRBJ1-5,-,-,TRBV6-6,TGTGCCAGCAGTTATATGAGGGGCGGACAGCCCCAGCATTTT,CASSYMRGGQPQHF
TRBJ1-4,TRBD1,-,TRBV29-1,TGCAGCGGAGGACAGGCAACTAATGAAAAACTGTTTTTT,CSGGQATNEKLFF
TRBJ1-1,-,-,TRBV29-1,TGCAGCGTCCTCCGTGGGGTGGGGACTGAAGCTTTCTTT,CSVLRGVGTEAFF
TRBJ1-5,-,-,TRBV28,TGTGCCAGCAGTTTTATTTGGGCAGGGGTCGACCATCAGCCCCAGCATTTT,CASSFIWAGVDHQPQHF
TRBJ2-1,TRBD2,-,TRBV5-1,TGCGCCAGCAATGAGGGAGGGCCGGCCAATGAGCAGTTCTTC,CASNEGGPANEQFF
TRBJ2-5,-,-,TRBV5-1,TGCGCCAGCAGCTTAGGGAAAGCCGGCCCGGAGACCCAGTACTTC,CASSLGKAGPETQYF
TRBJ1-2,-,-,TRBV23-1,TGCGCCAGCAGTCAAAGGGGCTTACGGGACAATCACCTTGGCTACACCTTC,CASSQRGLRDNHLGYTF
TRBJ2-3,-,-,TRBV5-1,TGCGCCAGCGGGCCCACAGATACGCAGTATTTT,CASGPTDTQYF
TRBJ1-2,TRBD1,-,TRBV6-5,TGTGCCAGCATTAGCGACAGGGTGGGCTATGGCTACACCTTC,CASISDRVGYGYTF
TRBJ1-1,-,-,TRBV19,TGTGCCAGTAGTATCCTGGAGGGTGAAGCTTTCTTT,CASSILEGEAFF
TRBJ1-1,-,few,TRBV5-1,TGCGCCAGCACCTTGGGGGGGCCGAGCACTGAAGCTTTCTTT,CASTLGGPSTEAFF
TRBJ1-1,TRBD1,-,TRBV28,TGTGCCAGCAGTCCCAGGGGGAATTCTGCGCACACTGAAGCTTTCTTT,CASSPRGNSAHTEAFF
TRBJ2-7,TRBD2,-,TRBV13,TGTGCCAGCAGAAAACTAGCGGGAGTTGGGTACGAGCAGTACTTC,CASRKLAGVGYEQYF
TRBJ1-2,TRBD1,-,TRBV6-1,TGTGCCAGCAGGGCCCTCGGACAGGGGCCCCTTCCCACCTTC,CASRALGQGPLPTF
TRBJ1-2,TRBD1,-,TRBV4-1,TGCGCCAGCAGTCAGGGGGGAGGCGGCTACACCTTC,CASSQGGGGYTF
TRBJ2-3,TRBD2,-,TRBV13,TGTGCCAGCAGCCCAGCGGGGCCAGATACGCAGTATTTT,CASSPAGPDTQYF
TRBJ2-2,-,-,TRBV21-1,TGTGCCAGCAGCAAACCGGAGAGGGTAGGGCCCACCGGGGAGCTGTTTTTT,CASSKPERVGPTGELFF
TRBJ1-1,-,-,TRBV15,TGTGCCACCAGCAGTCGCCCCCCGAACACTGAAGCTTTCTTT,CATSSRPPNTEAFF
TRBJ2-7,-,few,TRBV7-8,TGTGCCAGCAGCGGACCCCCTAGCACGCTCGACGAGCAGTACTTC,CASSGPPSTLDEQYF